The 14 T cell receptor beta chains listed next were all sequenced from one sample in a study of T cell repertoires in cytomegalovirus infection. Using its own MiXCR run on the reads, TCRdb lists one record per CDR3 protein. This repertoire shows under 150,000 distinct CDR3 sequences, 7.5% to 9% found once; its top ten account for about a tenth. Sequenced: PBMCs. These TCRs come from a human donor in good health (CMV status not recorded). Some clones in this sample may be carry-over from other donors' samples.

The table lists this clonotype with many counts. The chain couples TRBV6-5 to TRBJ2-3; no clear D. The V gene lost 2 bases and the J gene lost 3 bases, with 15 bases spanning the gap. Germline-derived CDR1 and CDR2 are MNHEY and SVGAGI. The CDR3 runs 16 residues. The chain's CDR3 is CASSYKRLAPTDTQYF. In DNA form, the CDR3 reads TGTGCCAGCAGTTACAAAAGGCTCGCTCCGACAGATACGCAGTATTTT.

This clonotype has only a few counts. The chain links TRBV3-1 to TRBJ2-4, with D tentatively TRBD2 (5 bases). The CDR3 has 16 amino acids. Trimming left V 0 bases short and J 1 base short, with 10 bases between. Germline-derived CDR1 and CDR2 are LGHDT and YNNKEL (reference sequence). The CDR3 DNA follows: TGTGCCAGCAGCCAAGAGGCGGGCTTGGCCAAAAACATTCAGTACTTC. Translated: CASSQEAGLAKNIQYF.

This clonotype occurred many times. The chain carries TRBV7-2 and TRBJ2-6; possible D gene TRBD1, 6 bases. Deletions cut 7 bases from V and 1 base from J, with 14 bases between. Looked up from germline, CDR1 is SGHTA and CDR2 is FQGNSA. The CDR3 contains 16 residues. The CDR3 loop reads CASTLTGKSGANVLTF. As DNA, the CDR3 is TGTGCCAGCACCCTCACAGGGAAATCTGGGGCCAACGTCCTGACTTTC.

This clonotype was seen many times. This chain joins TRBV7-2 and TRBJ1-2, with no clear D. The germline V and J ends were trimmed by 4 bases and 5 bases, with 26 bases remaining between them. Germline V gene sequence: CDR1 SGHTA, CDR2 FQGNSA. This CDR3 spans 18 amino acids. The DNA of the CDR3 is TGTGCCAGCAGCTCCTCAGCCCCCACTGGGAGAGGAGTATATGGCTACACCTTC. Protein sequence: CASSSSAPTGRGVYGYTF. Together with reference TRBV7-2 and TRBJ1-2, the CDR3 gives the full variable domain: GAGVSQSPSNKVTEKGKDVELRCDPISGHTALYWYRQSLGQGLEFLIYFQGNSAPDKSGLPSDRFSAERTGGSVSTLTIQRTQQEDSAVYLCASSSSAPTGRGVYGYTFGSGTRLTVV.

This clonotype was detected ten times or more. The V gene is TRBV7-2, the J gene TRBJ1-2, with unresolved D. V was cut by 5 bases and J by 7 bases, with 14 bases left in between. This CDR3 is 13 amino acids long. Germline assignment: CDR1 SGHTA and CDR2 FQGNSA. CDR3 DNA: TGTGCCAGCAGCCCGCGGTCTTACAGTGGCTACACCTTC. Its translation is CASSPRSYSGYTF. Filled out from reference TRBV7-2 and TRBJ1-2, the complete variable domain reads GAGVSQSPSNKVTEKGKDVELRCDPISGHTALYWYRQSLGQGLEFLIYFQGNSAPDKSGLPSDRFSAERTGGSVSTLTIQRTQQEDSAVYLCASSPRSYSGYTFGSGTRLTVV.

This clonotype came up many times. The V gene is TRBV7-2, the J gene TRBJ1-5; 7 bases map to TRBD1. CDR3 size: 18 residues. The germline V gene has CDR1 SGHTA and CDR2 FQGNSA. V was pared by 5 bases and J by 7 bases, with 20 bases of the junction left unmatched. CDR3 nucleotide sequence: TGTGCCAGCAGCCCGGACCACCCCCGGGACAGAGGTTACCAGCCCCAGCATTTT. Translated: CASSPDHPRDRGYQPQHF.

This clonotype turned up a few times. The chain employs TRBV9 and TRBJ2-3; TRBD2 matches 7 bases. CDR3 size: 15 residues. The trim removed 2 bases at V and 6 bases at J, leaving 9 bases unmatched. Germline CDR1 reads SGDLS; CDR2 reads YYNGEE. CDR3 sequence (DNA): TGTGCCAGCAGCGTCGGGGGACTACCATACGATACGCAGTATTTT. It yields the protein CASSVGGLPYDTQYF.

The rearrangement uses TRBV27 and TRBJ1-1, with D unresolved. Germline V CDR1 and CDR2: MNHEY, SMNVEV (reference sequence). Trimming pared 3 bases from V and 1 base from J, leaving 9 bases between. This CDR3 has 14 residues. In DNA form, the CDR3 reads TGTGCCAGCAGTTTTATATTCGGGAACACTGAAGCTTTCTTT. This translates into CASSFIFGNTEAFF.

A few counts support this clonotype. The chain uses TRBV20-1 and TRBJ1-1; D call uncertain. The CDR3 runs 13 residues. V was trimmed by 3 bases and J by 0 bases, leaving 8 bases between them. The germline gives CDR1 DFQATT, CDR2 SNEGSKA (reference sequence). CDR3 in DNA: TGCAGTGCTAGTGAGAGCATGAACACTGAAGCTTTCTTT. As protein: CSASESMNTEAFF.

This chain links TRBV28 with TRBJ2-3, with 13 bases lining up with TRBD2. Germline-derived CDR1 and CDR2 are MDHEN and SYDVKM. V shed 3 bases and J 0 bases; nucleotides not matched to a gene: 3. The CDR3 is 17 residues long. The CDR3 loop reads CASSFGLAGASTDTQYF. The CDR3, as DNA: TGTGCCAGCAGTTTCGGACTAGCGGGGGCGAGCACAGATACGCAGTATTTT. The whole variable domain, remainder taken from reference TRBV28 and TRBJ2-3, is DVKVTQSSRYLVKRTGEKVFLECVQDMDHENMFWYRQDPGLGLRLIYFSYDVKMKEKGDIPEGYSVSREKKERFSLILESASTNQTSMYLCASSFGLAGASTDTQYFGPGTRLTVL.

This chain joins TRBV12-3 or TRBV12-4 and TRBJ1-1; 8 nucleotides agree with TRBD1. V lost 7 bases, J lost 4 bases, and 8 bases stayed unmatched. CDR3 length: 14 amino acids. The CDR3 coding sequence is TGTGCCAGCAACACCGGGACAGGAGTCACTGAAGCTTTCTTT. It codes for CASNTGTGVTEAFF.

This clonotype came up many times. CDR3 bases: TGTGCCACCAGTGGCGGCAGGGGGCTATTTGAGACCCAGTACTTC. As protein: CATSGGRGLFETQYF. The chain recombines TRBV24-1 with TRBJ2-5; 8 bases agree with TRBD1. V was clipped by 5 bases and J by 5 bases; unmatched bases: 9. The CDR3 contains 15 residues. Germline V gene data show CDR1 as KGHDR and CDR2 as SFDVKD.

This clonotype was picked up many times. This chain connects TRBV7-9 to TRBJ1-2; TRBD1 matches 10 bases. V was clipped by 5 bases and J by 13 bases; unmatched bases: 13. CDR1 SEHNR and CDR2 FQNEAQ come from the germline V gene (reference sequence). The CDR3 runs 14 residues. The CDR3 sequence: CASSLDRGSPGATF. In nucleotides, the CDR3 is TGTGCCAGCAGCCTGGACAGGGGGTCCCCCGGCGCCACCTTC.

This clonotype was seen at least ten times. V gene TRBV4-1 combines with J gene TRBJ1-4, with D tentatively TRBD1 (5 bases). Per the germline V gene, CDR1 is MGHRA and CDR2 is YSYEKL. The CDR3 is 15 residues long. V lost 0 bases, J lost 7 bases, and 12 bases lay in between. As DNA, the CDR3 is TGCGCCAGCAGCCAAGATACCAGGGTTGGTGAAAAACTGTTTTTT. Protein product: CASSQDTRVGEKLFF.